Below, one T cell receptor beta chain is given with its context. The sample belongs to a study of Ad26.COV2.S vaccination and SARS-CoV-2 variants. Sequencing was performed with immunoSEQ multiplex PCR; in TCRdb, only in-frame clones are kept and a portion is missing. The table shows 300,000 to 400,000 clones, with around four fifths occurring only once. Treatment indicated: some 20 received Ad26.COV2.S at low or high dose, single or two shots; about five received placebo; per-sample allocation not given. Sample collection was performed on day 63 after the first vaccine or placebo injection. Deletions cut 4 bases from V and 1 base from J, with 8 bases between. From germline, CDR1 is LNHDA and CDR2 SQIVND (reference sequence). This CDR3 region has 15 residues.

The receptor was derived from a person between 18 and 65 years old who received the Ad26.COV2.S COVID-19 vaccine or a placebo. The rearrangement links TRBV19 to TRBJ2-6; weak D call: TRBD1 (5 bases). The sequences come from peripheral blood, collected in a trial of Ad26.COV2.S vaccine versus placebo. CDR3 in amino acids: CASSTGQSGANVLTF. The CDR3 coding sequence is TGTGCCAGTAGTACCGGACAATCTGGGGCCAACGTCCTGACTTTC. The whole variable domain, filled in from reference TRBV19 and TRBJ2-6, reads DGGITQSPKYLFRKEGQNVTLSCEQNLNHDAMYWYRQDPGQGLRLIYYSQIVNDFQKGDIAEGYSVSREKKESFPLTVTSAQKNPTAFYLCASSTGQSGANVLTFGAGSRLTVL.